A single sample is the source of the 25 T cell receptor beta chains below, sequenced in a study of cytomegalovirus exposure and HLA in healthy donors. The primer mix had 60 Vbeta and 13 Jbeta primers. Clones were sequenced by immunoSEQ multiplex PCR, and TCRdb holds only the in-frame ones, with some missing. The table includes roughly 190,000 clones, roughly 82% detected once. The sequenced sample consisted of PBMCs. Receptors were obtained from a woman between 50 and 59 years old in good health and CMV-seropositive.

This chain connects TRBV19 to TRBJ1-1; D is possibly TRBD1 (5 bases). The CDR3 is 13 amino acids. Germline V CDR1 and CDR2: LNHDA, SQIVND (reference sequence). Trimming took 10 bases from V and 0 from J, leaving 12 bases between them. The CDR3 here is CATRGLMNTEAFF. DNA for the CDR3: TGTGCCACCCGGGGACTTATGAACACTGAAGCTTTCTTT.

J is TRBJ1-5 and V is TRBV2, with 7 nucleotides matching TRBD1. Trimming removed 8 bases from V and 1 base from J; junction bases left unmatched: 2. Germline loops: CDR1 SNHLY, CDR2 FYNNEI. The CDR3 is made up of 13 amino acids. DNA for the CDR3: TGTGCCAGCTGCAGGGGGAGCAATCAGCCCCAGCATTTT. It encodes CASCRGSNQPQHF.

The V gene is TRBV2, the J gene TRBJ1-2, with 7 bases matching TRBD1. The CDR3 totals 12 residues. V trimming: 5 bases; J trimming: 4 bases; junction bases outside the gene matches: 1. Per germline, CDR1 SNHLY and CDR2 FYNNEI. CDR3 residues: CASSPGGYGYTF. The CDR3 DNA is TGTGCCAGCAGTCCAGGGGGCTATGGCTACACCTTC.

V usage is TRBV6-1 and J usage is TRBJ2-7; perhaps TRBD2 as D (6 bases). The germline CDR1 and CDR2 sequences are MNHNS and SASEGT. Trimming removed 1 base at V and 2 bases at J, with 15 bases between. The CDR3 loop spans 16 amino acids. This CDR3 is CASSEGREAETYEQYF. The CDR3 DNA is TGTGCCAGCAGTGAAGGGAGGGAGGCAGAGACCTACGAGCAGTACTTC.

The J gene is TRBJ1-2, the V gene TRBV18; tentative D call: TRBD1 (6 bases). Looked up from germline, CDR1 is KGHSH and CDR2 is LQKENI. CDR3 length: 13 residues. V lost 5 bases and J lost 3, with 10 bases in between. The chain's CDR3 is CASSSSGDYGYTF. The CDR3 DNA is TGTGCCAGCTCATCCTCAGGGGACTATGGCTACACCTTC.

V is TRBV2 and J is TRBJ2-5, with D possibly being TRBD1 (6 bases). The germline V gene has CDR1 SNHLY and CDR2 FYNNEI. Trimming shortened V by 4 bases and J by 2 bases, and 11 bases separated the two germline ends. This CDR3 has 14 residues. This CDR3 is CASSATGFQETQYF. CDR3 bases: TGTGCCAGCAGTGCTACAGGGTTTCAAGAGACCCAGTACTTC. Using reference TRBV2 and TRBJ2-5 for the parts outside the CDR3, the full variable domain is EPEVTQTPSHQVTQMGQEVILRCVPISNHLYFYWYRQILGQKVEFLVSFYNNEISEKSEIFDDQFSVERPDGSNFTLKIRSTKLEDSAMYFCASSATGFQETQYFGPGTRLLVL.

The J gene is TRBJ2-3, the V gene TRBV7-8; 7 bases agree with TRBD1. V was clipped by 5 bases and J by 1 base; unmatched bases: 12. The length of the CDR3 is 17 residues. Germline values: CDR1 SGHVS, CDR2 FQNEAQ. DNA of the CDR3: TGTGCCAGCAGCGCCAACATCCGACAGGGCCGCACAGATACGCAGTATTTT. Its protein product is CASSANIRQGRTDTQYF.

The DNA for the CDR3 is TGTGCCAGCAGCTCCACGGCGGACAATCAGCCCCAGCATTTT. It translates to CASSSTADNQPQHF. V is TRBV7-2 and J is TRBJ1-5; no clear D gene. CDR1 is SGHTA, CDR2 FQGNSA, per germline. V was pared by 4 bases and J by 3 bases, with 10 bases between. The CDR3 covers 14 residues.

The V and J genes are TRBV9 and TRBJ2-4; a possible D gene is TRBD2 (5 bases). Germline CDR1 SGDLS, CDR2 YYNGEE. This CDR3 is 13 amino acids long. V was clipped by 1 base and J by 6 bases, with 8 bases between them. CDR3 bases: TGTGCCAGCAGCGTATACGAGGGAAACATTCAGTACTTC. Residues: CASSVYEGNIQYF.

The chain carries TRBV6-5 and TRBJ2-5; 10 bases fit TRBD2. This CDR3 comprises 15 residues. The J segment lost 3 bases and the V segment lost 5 bases, leaving 6 bases of the junction unmatched. Germline V gene sequence: CDR1 MNHEY, CDR2 SVGAGI. CDR3 in amino acids: CASSAAGLAKETQYF. Here the CDR3 DNA reads TGTGCCAGCAGTGCTGCGGGACTAGCGAAAGAGACCCAGTACTTC.

This chain links TRBV25-1 with TRBJ1-6, with 7 bases identical to TRBD1. The CDR3 has 18 amino acids. V lost 4 bases to trimming and J lost 6 bases; unmatched junction nucleotides: 15. Germline CDR1 MGHDK, CDR2 SYGVNS. The CDR3 protein is CASSAVGDLGGSNSPLHF. The DNA for the CDR3 is TGTGCCAGCAGTGCCGTCGGCGATTTAGGGGGCTCTAATTCACCCCTCCACTTT. Based on the CDR3 plus reference TRBV25-1 and TRBJ1-6, the full variable domain is EADIYQTPRYLVIGTGKKITLECSQTMGHDKMYWYQQDPGMELHLIHYSYGVNSTEKGDLSSESTVSRIRTEHFPLTLESARPSHTSQYLCASSAVGDLGGSNSPLHFGNGTRLTVT.

J is TRBJ1-1 and V is TRBV6-1, with no clear D. The CDR3 sequence is 15 residues long. Trimming stripped 10 bases from V and 5 bases from J, with 23 bases between. Germline CDR1 reads MNHNS; CDR2 reads SASEGT. The CDR3 DNA sequence: TGTGCCACCTCCAAGTTAGCGGGAAGTGGGACTGAAGCTTTCTTT. As protein: CATSKLAGSGTEAFF.

The chain carries TRBV4-1 and TRBJ2-5; 7 nucleotides line up with TRBD2. The DNA end is more similar to TRBJ2-7, so the J call may be wrong. The CDR3 length is 13 residues. Germline CDR1 MGHRA, CDR2 YSYEKL. This CDR3 reads CASSGGESYEQYF. CDR3 sequence (DNA): TGCGCCAGCAGCGGGGGGGAATCCTACGAGCAGTACTTC.

To note about this clone: Compared with germline, one end of the junction differs, possibly owing to a read error. CDR3: CSSSLGPQGKQYF. DNA for the CDR3: TGTTCCAGCAGCTTAGGTCCCCAGGGTAAGCAGTACTTC. The J gene is TRBJ2-7, the V gene TRBV7-9; D might be TRBD1 (5 bases). The CDR3 length is 13 residues. Germline loops: CDR1 SEHNR, CDR2 FQNEAQ (reference sequence).

The chain links TRBV28 to TRBJ1-4; D call uncertain. Germline V gene lookup returns CDR1 MDHEN and CDR2 SYDVKM. The V and J ends lost 5 bases and 1 base respectively, with 8 bases between them. The CDR3 totals 14 residues. The CDR3 loop is CASSRGGTNEKLFF. The CDR3 bases are TGTGCCAGCAGTCGAGGAGGAACTAATGAAAAACTGTTTTTT.

The chain couples TRBV6-5 to TRBJ1-2; 9 positions agree with TRBD1. V dropped 5 bases and J dropped 4; count of bases not matched to a gene: 2. The CDR3 contains 13 residues. Germline CDR1 MNHEY, CDR2 SVGAGI. CDR3 in amino acids: CASSLQGAYGYTF. The CDR3, as DNA: TGTGCCAGCAGTCTACAGGGGGCCTATGGCTACACCTTC.

Worth noting for this clone: Other DNA sequences in the sample encode the same CDR3. The chain joins TRBV4-1 to TRBJ1-5, with TRBD1 as a possible D gene (5 bases). CDR3 length: 17 amino acids. The germline V gene has CDR1 MGHRA and CDR2 YSYEKL. Trimming removed 4 bases at V and 5 bases at J, with 21 bases between. The CDR3 spells CASSPSGGDSTDQPQHF. The CDR3 coding sequence is TGCGCCAGCAGCCCATCTGGGGGGGATTCGACCGATCAGCCCCAGCATTTT.

The rearrangement links TRBV28 to TRBJ2-5, with unresolved D. Trimming took off 8 bases at V and 5 bases at J, with 15 bases between the two ends. Germline V gene data show CDR1 as MDHEN and CDR2 as SYDVKM. The CDR3 extends over 13 amino acids. The CDR3 region is CASRRSAAETQYF. CDR3 coding DNA: TGTGCCAGCCGAAGAAGCGCAGCGGAGACCCAGTACTTC.

The chain joins TRBV4-2 to TRBJ1-1; D possibly corresponds to TRBD1 (5 bases). The germline V and J ends were trimmed by 0 bases and 1 base, with 12 bases remaining between them. Germline loops: CDR1 LGHNA, CDR2 YNFKEQ. CDR3 length: 16 residues. The CDR3 loop reads CASSQDATRGNTEAFF. The CDR3 nucleotides are TGTGCCAGCAGCCAAGATGCTACAAGGGGGAACACTGAAGCTTTCTTT.

This clone has only a few counts. The V call is TRBV19, the J call TRBJ2-2, with TRBD1 identical over 7 bases. V lost 6 bases, J lost 7 bases, and 8 bases stayed unmatched. Germline V gene sequence: CDR1 LNHDA, CDR2 SQIVND (reference sequence). CDR3 length: 14 amino acids. The CDR3 spells CASRGQEILGELFF. The CDR3, as DNA: TGTGCCAGTAGAGGACAGGAGATCCTCGGGGAGCTGTTTTTT.

The chain recombines TRBV4-1 with TRBJ2-1; 11 nucleotides line up with TRBD1. The V gene's germline CDR1 is MGHRA and CDR2 YSYEKL. The CDR3 loop spans 18 amino acids. Trimming at V came to 4 bases and at J to 4 bases, leaving 12 bases not matched to a gene. The CDR3 DNA follows: TGCGCCAGCAGCCCCCAGGACAGGGGGCAAGAGGAGTACAATGAGCAGTTCTTC. Translated: CASSPQDRGQEEYNEQFF.

This clone turned up a few times. The chain couples TRBV30 to TRBJ2-2; the D gene is possibly TRBD2 (5 bases). CDR3 length: 12 amino acids. Germline V gives CDR1 GTSNPN, CDR2 SVGIG (reference sequence). Trimming pared 3 bases from V and 4 bases from J, leaving 6 bases between. CDR3 sequence: CAWRGSTGELFF. In DNA form, the CDR3 reads TGTGCCTGGAGAGGGAGCACCGGGGAGCTGTTTTTT.

The CDR3 spells CASSFRRLRGGENGYTF. In DNA, the CDR3 is TGTGCCAGCAGCTTCCGCCGCCTAAGAGGAGGGGAAAATGGCTACACCTTC. The chain combines TRBV11-3 with TRBJ1-2; D may be TRBD1 (5 bases). CDR3 length: 17 residues. V was clipped by 3 bases and J by 6 bases, with 23 bases between them. Germline loops: CDR1 SGHNT, CDR2 YENEEA.

This chain connects TRBV7-9 to TRBJ2-3; 9 nucleotides align to TRBD2. CDR3 length: 15 residues. V lost 8 bases and J lost 5; bases outside the gene matches: 11. Germline V gene data show CDR1 as SEHNR and CDR2 as FQNEAQ (reference sequence). This chain's CDR3 is CASGRGGGGRDTQYF. DNA for the CDR3: TGTGCCAGCGGGCGCGGCGGGGGGGGTCGAGATACGCAGTATTTT. Together with reference TRBV7-9 and TRBJ2-3, the CDR3 gives the full variable domain: DTGVSQNPRHKITKRGQNVTFRCDPISEHNRLYWYRQTLGQGPEFLTYFQNEAQLEKSRLLSDRFSAERPKGSFSTLEIQRTEQGDSAMYLCASGRGGGGRDTQYFGPGTRLTVL.

The V gene is TRBV10-1, the J gene TRBJ2-7, with 14 positions matching TRBD2. The CDR3 runs 15 residues. V trimming: 6 bases; J trimming: 4 bases; junction bases outside the gene matches: 5. Germline CDR1 is WNHNN and CDR2 is SYGVQD (reference sequence). The CDR3 loop is CASSSGLAGGYEQYF. The DNA of the CDR3 is TGCGCCAGCAGCTCCGGACTAGCGGGGGGATACGAGCAGTACTTC.